The T cell receptor (beta chain) under discussion was sequenced for a study of radiation and T cells in renal cell carcinoma (dated by TCRdb to 2018 to 2020). In the study overall: The samples were drawn from a clinical trial, where primary renal cell carcinomas were treated with 15 Gy of stereotactic body radiation therapy and then removed by nephrectomy 4 weeks afterward. TCR beta sequencing covered fewer than 60 samples in total, comprising some 26 tumors and approximately 27 peripheral blood samples. Across all 53 samples, around 4,000,000 unique CDR3 nucleotide sequences encoding some 2.6 million unique CDR3 amino acid sequences were identified. Study-level results and caveats: Effects of radiation dose or scheduling on the TCR repertoire could not be addressed with the single-armed trial design. In blood, the top tumor clonotypes increased between baseline and 2 weeks post-radiation and then shrank by 4 weeks, which suggests that tumor-resident clones expanded only transiently. Changes in the blood repertoire were not tracked past 4 weeks after treatment. No pretreatment tumor biopsies were available, so the baseline intratumoral presence of clonotypes could not be determined.

The CDR3 goes from the cysteine to the phenylalanine over 16 residues. This entry keeps only the CDR3 DNA: 48 bases, framed from base 1. The germline ends are 13 bases apart after V is trimmed by 2 bases and J by 2 bases. Taken from the germline V gene, the CDR1 and CDR2 loops are MDHEN and SYDVKM. TCR beta libraries were generated from genomic DNA with the immunoSEQ kit, following the manufacturer's recommendations. Library preparation used a first multiplex PCR with proprietary primers, then a second PCR adding unique barcodes, with bead cleanups after each round. Each sample batch included a kit-provided positive control reaction and a negative control reaction. The final libraries underwent checking on an Agilent 4200 TapeStation D1000 ScreenTape, volumetric pooling, and quantification by qPCR. Sequencing was performed on an Illumina NextSeq500 using a MidOutput 150-cycle cartridge, with 156 Read1 cycles, 15 Index1 cycles, and the kit custom primers. The pooled library was loaded at 0.9 to 1 pM with a roughly 20% PhiX control spike-in. Per the source publication's procedure: Vendor-processed data were analyzed in R, and a clonotype was defined as all T cells sharing the same CDR3 nucleotide sequence. For clone abundance analyses, frequencies were normalized to the 10,000 most abundant clones per sample. Public T cell clones, which averaged fewer than five per sample, were removed prior to analysis. A difference in abundance of at least 32-fold between compartments was used to define tumor-enriched and baseline blood-enriched clonotypes. A beta-binomial differential abundance model was used to identify clonotypes that were expanded or contracted between blood time points. Tumor-blood repertoire similarity was measured with the Baroni-Urbani and Buser coefficient, and groups were compared using two-tailed Wilcoxon tests in R. In TCRdb, the immuneACCESS table is reduced to in-frame sequences with V and J assigned. These tables do not hold every clone; where another copy was compared, an unresolved V gene accounts for under half, and the others remain unexplained. V and J calls and clone size are as listed in that table; D and trimming were resolved from the DNA. The sample includes 90,000 to 100,000 clones, with approximately 86% observed a single time. The top ten clonotypes cover approximately 8% of the sample.

The time point tag for this specimen amounts to: baseline pretreatment blood. In the paper's terms, the treatment or condition label means: 15 Gy SBRT to primary tumor, nephrectomy 4 weeks later. Serial peripheral blood from radiation-treated patients was sampled at baseline, 2 weeks and 4 weeks after SBRT to track tumor-enriched clonotypes. Every patient's renal cell carcinoma showed clear cell pathology. Genomic DNA for TCR sequencing was prepared using the QIAamp DNA Blood Mini Kit (Qiagen). The analyses included only samples that passed all quality control checks. Regarding this clone: Its antigen specificity is not known. Per-base qualities were not stored, and no clone one base away is much larger.

The origin of this receptor is a man aged 50 to 60 with renal cell carcinoma. The source material was blood, sampled from a patient whose treatment included radiotherapy and nephrectomy. This chain is built from TRBV28 and TRBJ1-5, and the D gene may be TRBD1, 6 bases matching. In nucleotide form, the sequence is TGTGCCAGCAGTTTACCAATCCGACAGGGCAATCAGCCCCAGCATTTT. Its amino acids are CASSLPIRQGNQPQHF.